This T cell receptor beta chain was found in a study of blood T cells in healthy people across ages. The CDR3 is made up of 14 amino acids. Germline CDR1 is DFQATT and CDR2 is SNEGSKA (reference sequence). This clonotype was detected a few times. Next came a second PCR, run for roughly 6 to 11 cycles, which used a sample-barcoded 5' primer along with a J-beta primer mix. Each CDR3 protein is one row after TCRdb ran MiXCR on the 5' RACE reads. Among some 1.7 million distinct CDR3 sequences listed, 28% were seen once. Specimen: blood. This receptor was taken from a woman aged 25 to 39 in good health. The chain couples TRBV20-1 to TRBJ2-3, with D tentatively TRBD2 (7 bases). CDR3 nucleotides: TGCAGGGTACTCGCGGGGGCGGTCACAGATACGCAGTATTTT. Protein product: CRVLAGAVTDTQYF.